This T cell receptor (beta chain) was profiled in a study of shared clonotypes between healthy human individuals. Concerning this clone: Its target is not known.

Per the original data handling: Sequence data from immunoSEQ were junction-only and lacked quality scores; consequently, filtering differed. Sequencing used immunoSEQ multiplex PCR; TCRdb keeps in-frame clones, though not all of them. V and J calls and clone size are as listed in that table; D and trimming were resolved from the DNA. The table includes around 2,000,000 clones, just under 95% detected once. Naive CD8 cells comprised CD45RO-negative, CCR7-positively selected cells, excluding terminally differentiated effector memory CD45RA+ cells. Trimming cost V 3 bases and J 0 bases, with 11 bases left between them. The germline gives CDR1 LNHDA, CDR2 SQIVND (reference sequence). The CDR3 spans 15 residues. Points from the study as a whole: In general, naive subsets displayed greater estimated richness than memory subsets did. The genetic and exposure-history diversity represented was limited by few donors. Sequencing depth was expected to influence donor clonotype sharing.

The chain combines TRBV19 with TRBJ1-2; no definite D call. The TCR comes from a man aged 18 to 29 in good health. Sample: naive CD8+ T cells sorted from blood. For the CDR3, the DNA is TGTGCCAGTAGTATTCATCAGGACCCTAACTATGGCTACACCTTC. Translated: CASSIHQDPNYGYTF.